This T cell receptor (beta chain) was documented in a study of CD8 T cells in ankylosing spondylitis. General observations from the study: Prior literature has documented some motif variants in synovial fluid and blood from reactive arthritis. With a CD8+ phenotype, disease-linked clones were relatively rare in peripheral blood. For ankylosing spondylitis blood, a TCR beta motif of about eight highly homologous variants appeared characteristic. Clones linked to disease were reported to show significant enrichment in matched ankylosing spondylitis synovial fluid.

Germline V gives CDR1 MNHEY, CDR2 SMNVEV (reference sequence). The CDR3 length is 15 residues. V was trimmed by 6 bases and J by 8 bases, leaving 19 bases between them. This clonotype appeared once. Its cognate antigen is unknown. Each TCR beta library was made by quantitative 5'-RACE that incorporated molecular barcodes. Using its own MiXCR run on the 5' RACE reads, TCRdb lists one record per CDR3 protein. Here the sample spans around 450,000 distinct CDR3 sequences, 20% to 30% being singletons. The sequenced material came from blood, either unsorted or a sorted T cell fraction (not recorded which). The clonotype comes from a male donor with ankylosing spondylitis. This chain connects TRBV27 to TRBJ1-4; D is undetermined. Written as DNA, the CDR3 is TGTGCCAGCAGCCGTCCGGGTGTGCCGAAAGAAAAACTGTTTTTT. Protein: CASSRPGVPKEKLFF.